One sample yielded the 16 T cell receptor beta chains listed below, sequenced in a study of OX40 agonist ivuxolimab in advanced cancers. Assay: immunoSEQ multiplex PCR; the TCRdb copy retains only in-frame clones and omits some. Here the sample spans tens of thousands of clones, around nine tenths being singletons. Sequenced material: CD4+ or CD8+ T cells sorted from blood, taken in a trial of the OX40 agonist ivuxolimab. The receptor source for this set is an adult with an advanced solid tumor such as melanoma, head and neck, liver or kidney cancer.

This chain links TRBV5-4 with TRBJ2-7; D is unclear. The CDR3 length is 14 residues. Deletions cut 0 bases from V and 3 bases from J, with 10 bases between. Germline V lookup: CDR1 SGHNT, CDR2 YYREEE (reference sequence). CDR3 region: CASSLAGPSYEQYF. In DNA form, the CDR3 reads TGTGCCAGCAGCTTGGCCGGTCCGAGCTACGAGCAGTACTTC.

The chain is built from TRBV7-2 and TRBJ2-3, with a possible D match to TRBD1 (5 bases). The CDR3 covers 15 residues. CDR1 is SGHTA and CDR2 is FQGNSA in the germline V gene. V lost 1 base and J lost 2, with 10 bases in between. The CDR3 DNA is TGTGCCAGCAGCTTAGAGGGCGGACACACAGATACGCAGTATTTT. Protein sequence: CASSLEGGHTDTQYF.

The J gene is TRBJ1-1, the V gene TRBV6-1; no firm D call. V was shortened by 6 bases and J by 0 bases, with 8 bases between the two germline ends. From germline, CDR1 is MNHNS and CDR2 SASEGT. This CDR3 spans 13 amino acids. The CDR3 DNA reads TGTGCCAGCAGGCTTCAATTGAACACTGAAGCTTTCTTT. This sequence encodes CASRLQLNTEAFF.

The rearrangement uses TRBV5-6 and TRBJ1-2; a weak D match, TRBD1 (6 bases). Germline CDR1 SGHDT, CDR2 YYEEEE. The CDR3 totals 16 residues. The V end lost 3 bases, the J end lost 2 bases, and 17 bases lay between the germline ends. CDR3 sequence reads: CASSSEQDSSNYGYTF. CDR3 nucleotide sequence: TGTGCCAGCAGCTCAGAGCAGGACAGTTCGAACTATGGCTACACCTTC.

V and J are TRBV18 and TRBJ1-3, with 9 bases aligning to TRBD1. The CDR3 runs to 17 residues. Trimming cost V 2 bases and J 1 base; bases outside gene matches: 6. Germline V gene data show CDR1 as KGHSH and CDR2 as LQKENI. CDR3 sequence: CASSPSMTGGSGNTIYF. In nucleotides, the CDR3 is TGTGCCAGCTCACCATCAATGACAGGGGGGTCTGGAAACACCATATATTTT. Drawing the rest from reference TRBV18 and TRBJ1-3, the complete variable domain is NAGVMQNPRHLVRRRGQEARLRCSPMKGHSHVYWYRQLPEEGLKFMVYLQKENIIDESGMPKERFSAEFPKEGPSILRIQQVVRGDSAAYFCASSPSMTGGSGNTIYFGEGSWLTVV.

This chain connects TRBV4-2 to TRBJ2-2; D gene uncertain. The CDR3 totals 13 residues. V was pared by 5 bases and J by 3 bases, with 7 bases between. Germline CDR1 is LGHNA and CDR2 is YNFKEQ. CDR3 nucleotides: TGTGCCAGCAGCTTCACGTACACCGGGGAGCTGTTTTTT. This encodes CASSFTYTGELFF.

In its sample, this clone was seen once. The chain couples TRBV5-1 to TRBJ1-2; TRBD1 agrees at 11 bases. The CDR3 spans 15 residues. V was pared by 0 bases and J by 4 bases, with 2 bases of the junction left unmatched. Germline V gives CDR1 SGHRS, CDR2 YFSETQ. CDR3 protein: CASSLAGQGAYGYTF. The CDR3 nucleotides are TGCGCCAGCAGCTTGGCTGGACAGGGGGCCTATGGCTACACCTTC.

V usage is TRBV7-9 and J usage is TRBJ2-3; 16 bases line up with TRBD2. The junction had 3 bases not matched to a gene; V was cut back by 0 bases and J by 0 bases. CDR1 is SEHNR and CDR2 is FQNEAQ in the germline V gene (reference sequence). The CDR3 consists of 19 residues. CDR3 sequence (DNA): TGTGCCAGCAGCTTAGCGGGACTAGCGGGGGGGACTAGCACAGATACGCAGTATTTT. It encodes CASSLAGLAGGTSTDTQYF.

The chain joins TRBV5-6 to TRBJ1-1; D uncertain. The CDR3 runs to 14 residues. Germline V gives CDR1 SGHDT, CDR2 YYEEEE. V gave up 5 bases and J gave up 1 base, with 12 bases separating them. The CDR3 spells CASRNTRGNTEAFF. Written as DNA, the CDR3 is TGTGCCAGCAGAAACACACGGGGGAACACTGAAGCTTTCTTT. Full variable domain (rest looked up from reference TRBV5-6 and TRBJ1-1): DAGVTQSPTHLIKTRGQQVTLRCSPKSGHDTVSWYQQALGQGPQFIFQYYEEEERQRGNFPDRFSGHQFPNYSSELNVNALLLGDSALYLCASRNTRGNTEAFFGQGTRLTVV.

The V and J genes are TRBV21-1 and TRBJ2-7. TRBV21-1 constitutes a pseudogene. This CDR3 is 16 amino acids long. As DNA, the CDR3 is TGTGCCAGCAGCAAAGGAGCTCCGGGACCCATCTACGAGCAGTACTTC. It encodes CASSKGAPGPIYEQYF.

This clone was counted between two and nine times. The V gene is TRBV11-2, the J gene TRBJ1-2, with 7 nucleotides matching TRBD1. With 5 bases clipped from V and 4 bases from J, the junction kept 1 base outside the gene matches. The germline V gene encodes CDR1 SGHAT and CDR2 FQNNGV. The CDR3 runs to 12 residues. In DNA, the CDR3 is TGTGCCAGCAGCAGGGACAGCTATGGCTACACCTTC. This translates into CASSRDSYGYTF. Complete variable domain (other parts from reference TRBV11-2 and TRBJ1-2): EAGVAQSPRYKIIEKRQSVAFWCNPISGHATLYWYQQILGQGPKLLIQFQNNGVVDDSQLPKDRFSAERLKGVDSTLKIQPAKLEDSAVYLCASSRDSYGYTFGSGTRLTVV.

This chain links TRBV5-4 with TRBJ2-7; 9 nucleotides match TRBD1. V lost 0 bases, J lost 7 bases, and 11 bases stayed unmatched. The CDR3 loop spans 16 amino acids. CDR1 and CDR2 (germline): SGHNT, YYREEE (reference sequence). The DNA for the CDR3 is TGTGCCAGCAGCTTGGGGGGACAGGGAGGTAAACGAGAGCAGTACTTC. This encodes CASSLGGQGGKREQYF.

The chain couples TRBV10-2 to TRBJ2-7; maybe TRBD2 (5 bases). This CDR3 is built from 12 residues. Trimming pared 7 bases from V and 0 bases from J, leaving 7 bases between. CDR1 and CDR2 from the germline V gene are WSHSY and SAAADI. CDR3 nucleotides: TGCGCCAGCAAGGGAGTCTCCTACGAGCAGTACTTC. Its protein is CASKGVSYEQYF.

The chain carries TRBV30 and TRBJ1-5, with D unresolved. V lost 7 bases to trimming and J lost 7 bases, with 17 bases between them. CDR3 length: 13 residues. CDR1 GTSNPN and CDR2 SVGIG come from the germline V gene (reference sequence). Here the CDR3 reads CASAGSSLQPQHF. Written as DNA, the CDR3 is TGTGCCTCCGCGGGCTCATCACTACAGCCCCAGCATTTT.

This clone was recorded once. The gene calls are TRBV29-1 and TRBJ2-3; maybe TRBD1 (6 bases). CDR1 SQVTM and CDR2 ANQGSEA come from the germline V gene. The CDR3 extends over 13 amino acids. Trimming stripped 4 bases from V and 2 bases from J, with 10 bases between. The CDR3 here is CSVAGDTTDTQYF. CDR3 DNA: TGCAGCGTTGCAGGGGACACCACAGATACGCAGTATTTT.

The chain uses TRBV19 and TRBJ1-1; 12 bases align to TRBD1. The CDR3 contains 17 residues. The junction had 9 bases not matched to a gene; V was cut back by 7 bases and J by 0 bases. CDR1 is LNHDA, CDR2 SQIVND, per germline (reference sequence). Here the CDR3 reads CASINPGTGGLNTEAFF. In DNA form, the CDR3 reads TGTGCCAGTATCAATCCCGGGACAGGGGGCTTGAACACTGAAGCTTTCTTT.